This is a list of T cell receptor beta chains from one sample in a study of T cells in localized non-small cell lung cancer. The table came from immunoSEQ multiplex PCR; TCRdb's copy has only in-frame clones and leaves some out. The table has 35,000 to 45,000 clones, 86% seen once. This specimen consisted of peripheral blood, obtained before any cancer treatment. All receptors come from a woman aged 18 to 50 with stage III lung adenocarcinoma. CDR3s include the opening cysteine and the closing phenylalanine or tryptophan. A D gene is named only where the DNA matches it firmly. Rows may omit the clone size; those that give it use once, few, many or a size class.

D,V,size,J,DNA,CDR3
.,TRBV6-5,.,TRBJ1-3,TGTGCCAGCAGTCCATACAGGACCTCTGGAAACACCATATATTTT,CASSPYRTSGNTIYF
.,TRBV7-2,few,TRBJ1-6,TGTGCCAGCAGCTTGATCGACAGCAATTCACCCCTCCACTTT,CASSLIDSNSPLHF
.,TRBV11-1,.,TRBJ1-4,TGTGCCAGCAGTGAACTGTGGAGTCTCCCAGTCGACAATGAAAAACTGTTTTTT,CASSELWSLPVDNEKLFF
TRBD2,TRBV4-1,.,TRBJ2-7,TGCGCCAGCAGCCAAGAGGGGACTAGCGGGGGCCACGAGCAGTACTTC,CASSQEGTSGGHEQYF
.,TRBV5-8,.,TRBJ2-1,TGTGCCAGCAGAACCGACAATGAGCAGTTCTTC,CASRTDNEQFF
.,TRBV20-1,.,TRBJ1-5,TGCAGTGCTAGGAAAGGTCAGCCCCAGCATTTT,CSARKGQPQHF
.,TRBV7-9,.,TRBJ2-1,TGTGCCAGCAGCTTACCCGGGGGGCGCGGAGATGAGCAGTTCTTC,CASSLPGGRGDEQFF
TRBD2,TRBV11-3,.,TRBJ2-3,TGTGCCAGCAGTCCCGGGACTAGCGGGGGGGCTGATACGCAGTATTTT,CASSPGTSGGADTQYF
.,TRBV6-1,.,TRBJ2-2,TGTGCCAGCAACGGTGACACCGGGGAGCTGTTTTTT,CASNGDTGELFF
.,TRBV4-1,.,TRBJ1-6,TGCGCCAGCAGCTTGGAACGGACGAATTCACCCCTCCACTTT,CASSLERTNSPLHF
TRBD2,TRBV4-2,.,TRBJ2-2,TGTGCCAGCAGCCAAGCAACCCTAGCGGGGGAGAACACCGGGGAGCTGTTTTTT,CASSQATLAGENTGELFF
TRBD2,TRBV7-2,.,TRBJ2-3,TGTGCCAGCAGCTTACGAGCGGGGGTGGGCACAGATACGCAGTATTTT,CASSLRAGVGTDTQYF
.,TRBV5-6,once,TRBJ2-3,TGTGCCAGCAGCTTGAGGTTCCTCGGCCGCACAGATACGCAGTATTTT,CASSLRFLGRTDTQYF
TRBD1,TRBV2,few,TRBJ1-1,TGTGCCAGCAGACGGGACAGTGTAATGAACACTGAAGCTTTCTTT,CASRRDSVMNTEAFF
.,TRBV7-9,.,TRBJ2-2,TGTGCCAGCAGCCCTGACAGTGAATATGGGGAGCTGTTTTTT,CASSPDSEYGELFF
TRBD1,TRBV19,.,TRBJ2-7,TGTGCCAGTAGTTATGGACAGGGGGCGCGGGACGAGCAGTACTTC,CASSYGQGARDEQYF
.,TRBV7-8,.,TRBJ1-1,TGTGCCAGCAGCTTAGGACGTAGGGAGATGAACACTGAAGCTTTCTTT,CASSLGRREMNTEAFF
TRBD1,TRBV19,few,TRBJ1-1,TGTGCCAGTAGTATCCCAGGGGGGAACACTGAAGCTTTCTTT,CASSIPGGNTEAFF
.,TRBV7-2,.,TRBJ2-7,TGTGCCAGCAGCTTAGGGAGGGTTCGCTACGAGCAGTACTTC,CASSLGRVRYEQYF
TRBD2,TRBV7-9,.,TRBJ2-5,TGTGCCAGCAGTTATAGCGGGGAGACCCAGTACTTC,CASSYSGETQYF
.,TRBV7-3,.,TRBJ2-7,TGTGCCAGCAGCTTAGGGTTATCCAGCTCCTACGAGCAGTACTTC,CASSLGLSSSYEQYF
TRBD2,TRBV11-2,.,TRBJ2-1,TGTGCCAGCAGCCGAGAGGGACTAGCGCGCAATGAGCAGTTCTTC,CASSREGLARNEQFF
.,TRBV7-2,.,TRBJ2-2,TGTGCCAGCAGCAAAGGGATCGGGAACACCGGGGAGCTGTTTTTT,CASSKGIGNTGELFF
.,TRBV11-2,.,TRBJ1-4,TGTGCCAGCAGCTTAGTTCCGACTAATGAAAAACTGTTTTTT,CASSLVPTNEKLFF
.,TRBV5-1,.,TRBJ2-3,TGCGCCAGCAGCTTGACTGGGGGCAGGGATACGCAGTATTTT,CASSLTGGRDTQYF
.,TRBV19,.,TRBJ1-1,TGTGCCAGTACCCTTTCCAGGTCCCCGGACACTGAAGCTTTCTTT,CASTLSRSPDTEAFF
TRBD2,TRBV6-1,.,TRBJ2-5,TGTGCCACCCTCGGGGGGGGCCGGCCGGCCCAGTACTTC,CATLGGGRPAQYF
TRBD1,TRBV6-1,.,TRBJ2-7,TGTGCCAGCAGTGGACAGGGGGTTTTCGAGCAGTACTTC,CASSGQGVFEQYF
.,TRBV6-6,.,TRBJ2-5,TGTGCCAGCAGTTCTGGAGGGTTTGGTGTGGCCCAGTACTTC,CASSSGGFGVAQYF
TRBD1,TRBV27,.,TRBJ2-1,TGTGCCAGCAGTACCGGGACAGGGACTGATTATGAGCAGTTCTTC,CASSTGTGTDYEQFF
.,TRBV4-1,.,TRBJ1-3,TGCGCCAGCAGCCAAACCGGGACGCCGCGCTCTGGAAACACCATATATTTT,CASSQTGTPRSGNTIYF
.,TRBV7-9,.,TRBJ2-6,TGTGCCAGCAGCGGAGACAGGTTTTGGGGGGCCAACGTCCTGACTTTC,CASSGDRFWGANVLTF
TRBD2,TRBV7-3,.,TRBJ2-5,TGTGCCAGCAGCTTAGGAAGCGGGGGGGAGACCCAGTACTTC,CASSLGSGGETQYF
.,TRBV11-2,once,TRBJ2-3,TGTGCCAGCAGCACTAGGGCGGGGAGCACAGATACGCAGTATTTT,CASSTRAGSTDTQYF
.,TRBV19,.,TRBJ1-5,TGTGCCAGTAGTATATTCACAGCTAATCAGCCCCAGCATTTT,CASSIFTANQPQHF
TRBD2,TRBV5-1,.,TRBJ2-3,TGCGCCAGCAGCTTGGTAGCGGGGGTCACAGATACGCAGTATTTT,CASSLVAGVTDTQYF
.,TRBV19,.,TRBJ2-5,TGTGCCAGTACCACAGGGAGCCACCAAGAGACCCAGTACTTC,CASTTGSHQETQYF
TRBD1,TRBV2,.,TRBJ1-3,TGTGCCAGCAGTGAGGACAGGGCTGGAAACACCATATATTTT,CASSEDRAGNTIYF
.,TRBV4-1,.,TRBJ2-2,TGCGCCAGCAGCCAAGATCTTGGGGGACCAACTCACGGGGAGCTGTTTTTT,CASSQDLGGPTHGELFF
TRBD1,TRBV2,.,TRBJ1-1,TGTGCCAGCAGTAATCAGGGGGACACTGAAGCTTTCTTT,CASSNQGDTEAFF
TRBD1,TRBV18,.,TRBJ1-4,TGTGCCAGCTCACTGGACAGGTCCACTTTTAATGAAAAACTGTTTTTT,CASSLDRSTFNEKLFF
.,TRBV9,.,TRBJ1-3,TGTGCCAGCAGCGTAGGGACGGGGTACTCTGGAAACACCATATATTTT,CASSVGTGYSGNTIYF
TRBD2,TRBV28,.,TRBJ2-2,TGTGCCAGCAGTTTGTTCGACGGGGGGGCCGTCGGGGAGCTGTTTTTT,CASSLFDGGAVGELFF
TRBD1,TRBV14,.,TRBJ2-1,TGTGCCAGCAGCCGGGGACAGTCCTACAATGAGCAGTTCTTC,CASSRGQSYNEQFF
TRBD1,TRBV6-5,few,TRBJ1-1,TGTGCCAGCATTCTGACCCAGGGGGGGACTGAAGCTTTCTTT,CASILTQGGTEAFF